The sequence of this TCR beta chain was determined in a study of CD8+ T cells in alopecia areata (dated by TCRdb to the late 2010s). Background for the entire study: In both human patients and the C3H/HeJ mouse model, the study applied high-throughput TCRbeta sequencing to look at T cell clonal expansion in alopecia areata. Human TCRbeta sequencing covered scalp tissue and sorted CD4+ and CD8+ peripheral blood T cells from patchy and totalis/universalis alopecia areata patients and healthy controls. Scalp clonality was compared across normal scalp (n=4), patchy alopecia areata scalp (n=8), and alopecia totalis/universalis scalp (n=8). RNA was extracted with the PAXgene miRNA kit for fixed scalp, the miRNeasy kit for PBMCs, and the RNeasy kit for mouse skin. TCRbeta CDR3 regions were amplified by immunoSEQ multiplex PCR using 35 Vbeta forward and 13 Jbeta reverse primers.

What the study reported, not specific to this receptor: Compared with normal scalp, lesional scalp, particularly in alopecia totalis/universalis, had higher clonality and more expanded CD8+ clones, which suggests antigenic drive. Resident alphabeta T cells in normal human skin are also sequenced, complicating scalp TCR repertoire analysis, unlike mouse skin dominated by gammadelta T cells. Shared TCR sequences between patients were less evident than in mice, which may be partly attributable to HLA diversity in the patient population.

This clone has more than one count but fewer than ten. It lacks a known antigen. No per-base quality is available; no much larger clone lies one base away. PBMCs were isolated by density centrifugation and stained for CD3, CD4 and CD8, after which CD4+ and CD8+ T cells were sorted on a FACSAria. Unaffected controls provided scalp biopsies and blood samples. Inclusive of the bounding cysteine and phenylalanine, the CDR3 is 16 residues long. Only the CDR3 DNA stays, 48 bases, in frame from base 1. According to the germline V gene, CDR1 reads LGHNA and CDR2 reads YSLEER. Trimming removed 1 base from V and 9 bases from J, leaving 19 bases between the germline ends. The receptor library was made with the immunoSEQ multiplex PCR assay. RNA was extracted from all samples and reverse transcribed into cDNA, which served as template for TCR sequencing. SuperScript III was used for first-strand cDNA synthesis, primed with a 2:1 mix of oligo-dT and random hexamers. Amplification bias was assessed with a synthetic immune receptor repertoire, and residual bias was removed computationally. Turning to the authors' computational methods: After raw reads were preprocessed to remove errors, the CDR3 was defined following IMGT conventions as running from the conserved cysteine to phenylalanine. Clonality was computed by normalizing Shannon entropy by log2 of the number of productive unique TCRs and subtracting the result from 1. Scalp TCRbeta sequences were cross-referenced with sorted blood CD4 and CD8 repertoires so that the CD4 or CD8 identity of scalp clones could be inferred. Here the immuneACCESS table is served through TCRdb, limited to in-frame sequences with V and J called. Missing clones are a known gap in these copies; in checked studies unresolved V genes cover under half, and the rest lacks a known reason. V, J and clone size are those of that table, while D and trimming were read from the DNA. The sample contains 95,000 to 120,000 clones, roughly 59% of them found a single time. The ten most abundant clones make up 20% of the sample.

Recombination connected TRBV4-3 to TRBJ2-1, and TRBD1 may be the D gene, going by 7 matching bases. Sequencing was carried out using CD8+ T cells sorted from blood. This TCR was sampled from a human donor in good health. The DNA sequence is as follows: TGCGCCAGCAGCCAAGTTTTCAGGGGGGAGCCCCCTGAGCAGTTCTTC. Translated, this gives CASSQVFRGEPPEQFF.